The T cell receptor beta chain described here comes from a study of blood T cell repertoires in COVID-19 (dated by TCRdb to between 2020 and 2021). About the investigation overall: The collaborator samples originated in the United States, Italy and Spain and spanned the acute and convalescent phases of COVID-19. The material from the prospective study consisted of cDNA or gDNA derived from T cells, B-cell-depleted T cells, or PBMCs. Deeply sampled blood TCRbeta repertoires from subjects exposed to, actively infected with, or recovered from COVID-19 were included in the dataset. A freely available public database, intended as a resource for researchers studying the immune response to SARS-CoV-2, is where the repertoires were released. Samples came from the ongoing ImmuneRACE study (first 160 participants) plus 1,254 subjects from 6 global collaborators. HLA class I and class II types, where available, came from metadata supplied by the sample provider rather than from assay-based typing. The sample metadata nearly always contained a de-identified subject ID, COVID-19 status, age in years and sex.

Participants in the prospective study were aged about 18 to 95 years, lived in about two dozen United States geographic areas, and enrolled through a virtual design. To assign participants to cohorts, the prospective study relied on clinical history that participants themselves reported in a screening survey and a study questionnaire. Recovered participants in ImmuneRACE Cohort 3 were defined by two consecutive negative NP/OP PCR tests, clearance by a healthcare professional, or resolution of symptoms. In the prospective study, whole blood, serum and a nasopharyngeal or oropharyngeal swab were collected from each participant by mobile phlebotomists. Prospective study participants could optionally give additional blood draws and questionnaires over an approximately 2-month period. Blood samples from the prospective study were shipped frozen or at room temperature prior to DNA extraction. Via the germline V gene, CDR1 is SGHRS and CDR2 YFSETQ. The CDR3 contains 14 residues, cysteine and phenylalanine counted. Only the CDR3 part of the read is kept: 42 bases, read in frame from the first base. V and J are truncated by 2 bases and 4 bases respectively, leaving an intervening sequence of 9 bases.

As regards this clone: Its binding antigen is unknown. Base qualities are not recorded, but no much larger clone differs from it by a single base.

Overall study outcomes, separate from this receptor: The quantity of clinical and demographic metadata differed by source and by participant and was supplied without curation.

The immunoSEQ Assay, a bias-controlled multiplex PCR, was used to amplify TCRbeta CDR3 regions from genomic DNA. The authors' pipeline ran thus. The number of nucleated cells in each sample was estimated from the amplification of reference gene primers within the assay. To quantify the absolute abundance of each unique TCRbeta CDR3 rearrangement, sequence reads were collapsed and filtered. Productive Simpson clonality was computed per sample as the square root of Simpson's diversity index over productive rearrangements. TCRdb stores this immuneACCESS table with in-frame sequences only. Part of the clones is absent; in the studies checked, under half of the shortfall reflects unresolved V genes, and no reason is known for the rest. From that table come the V and J calls and clone size; the DNA was used to work out D and trimming. The sample profile shows around 170,000 clones; over 75% of them were found once. The ten largest make up approximately 9.4% of the sample.

Here the chain combines TRBV5-1 and TRBJ1-4; TRBD1 might be the D gene, on 6 matching bases. This sequence was found in a woman under 30 who had recovered from COVID-19. The specimen sequenced was PBMCs or T cells enriched from blood (not recorded which). The nucleotides are TGCGCCAGCAGCTTACAGGGAGATAATGAAAAACTGTTTTTT. This sequence encodes CASSLQGDNEKLFF.